The clone carrying this TCR beta chain was seen a handful of times. The CDR3 runs to 14 residues. Germline V lookup: CDR1 SGHDT, CDR2 YYEEEE. The ends were cut back, 2 bases at V and 1 base at J, with 9 bases in the middle. This entry is derived from a study of control samples from healthy donors and cancer patients. Clones were read by immunoSEQ multiplex PCR, and TCRdb kept only the in-frame ones, dropping some. This sample carries more than 85,000 clones, over 75% of them seen once, and the ten largest clones take under 4.5%. Sequencing was carried out using blood. The sequence was obtained from a human donor in good health. The donor label of this sample is uncertain. This chain uses TRBV5-6 with TRBJ1-1, with a possible D match to TRBD1 (6 bases). In DNA, the CDR3 is TGTGCCAGCAGCTTCGGGGGGCGGAACACTGAAGCTTTCTTT. Translated: CASSFGGRNTEAFF.